This T cell receptor (beta chain) derives from a study of cytomegalovirus exposure and HLA in healthy donors. Primers: 60 Vbeta forward and 13 Jbeta reverse. Some clones are missing from TCRdb's copy, which holds only in-frame ones; the method was immunoSEQ multiplex PCR. The data show 100,000 to 150,000 clones, less than 80% seen once. Details on this clone: Its target is unknown.

Points from the study as a whole: The study put 150 or so TCR beta chains on its list as cytomegalovirus-associated.

Germline V gene sequence: CDR1 MNHNS, CDR2 SASEGT. The CDR3 runs 14 residues. J was trimmed by 9 bases and V by 7 bases; bases with no gene match: 13. This clonotype was sampled from a man aged 25-45 years in good health and CMV-seronegative. The chain has TRBV6-1 and TRBJ2-7; TRBD1 matches 9 bases. The sequencing input was PBMCs. The CDR3 DNA reads TGTGCCAGCAAAGGGGCCGGGACAGGGATCGGGCAGTACTTC. This codes for CASKGAGTGIGQYF.